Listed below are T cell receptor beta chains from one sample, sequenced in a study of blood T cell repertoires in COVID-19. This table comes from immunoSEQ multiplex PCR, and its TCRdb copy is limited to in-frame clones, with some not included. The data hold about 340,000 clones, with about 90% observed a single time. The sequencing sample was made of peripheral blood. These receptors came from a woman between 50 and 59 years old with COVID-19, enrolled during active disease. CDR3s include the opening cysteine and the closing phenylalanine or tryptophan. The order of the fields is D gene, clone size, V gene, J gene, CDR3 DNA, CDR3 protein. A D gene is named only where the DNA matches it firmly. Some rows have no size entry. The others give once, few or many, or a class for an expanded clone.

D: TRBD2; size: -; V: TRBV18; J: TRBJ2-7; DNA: TGTGCCAGCTCATCGGGACTATCGAGCTCCTACGAGCAGTACTTC; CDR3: CASSSGLSSSYEQYF
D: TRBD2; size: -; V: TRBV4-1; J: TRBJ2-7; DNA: TGCGCCAGCAGCCAAGATCCGGGGACTAGCAGCTACGAGCAGTACTTC; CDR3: CASSQDPGTSSYEQYF
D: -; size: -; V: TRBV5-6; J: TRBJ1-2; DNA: TGTGCCAGCAGCTTGGACAGGGAGGGTGGCTACACCTTC; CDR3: CASSLDREGGYTF
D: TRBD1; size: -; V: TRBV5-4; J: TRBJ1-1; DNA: TGTGCCAGCAGCTTGCCCCCCTTCAGGGGGCCCGAGGGCACTGAAGCTTTCTTT; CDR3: CASSLPPFRGPEGTEAFF
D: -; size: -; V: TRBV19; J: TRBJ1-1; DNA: TGTGCCAGTAGCGTCAGGGTGGGCACTGAAGCTTTCTTT; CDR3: CASSVRVGTEAFF
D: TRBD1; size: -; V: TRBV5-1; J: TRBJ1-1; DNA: TGCGCCAGCAGCTTGACAGGGGGGAGGAACACTGAAGCTTTCTTT; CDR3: CASSLTGGRNTEAFF
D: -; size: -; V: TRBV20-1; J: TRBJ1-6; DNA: TGCAGTGCTAGTGTAGGGAGCTCCTATAATTCACCCCTCCACTTT; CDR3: CSASVGSSYNSPLHF
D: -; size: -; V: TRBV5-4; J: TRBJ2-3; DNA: TGTGCCAGCAGCTTCGGGGGTGACGGGCGCCCAGATACGCAGTATTTT; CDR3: CASSFGGDGRPDTQYF
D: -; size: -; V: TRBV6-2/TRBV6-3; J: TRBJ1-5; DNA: TGTGCCAGCAGCCCCGGGAGGAGGACACCTCTTCAGCCCCAGCATTTT; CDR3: CASSPGRRTPLQPQHF
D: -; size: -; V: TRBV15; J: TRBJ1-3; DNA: TGTGCCACCTCAAGGGGCTATGGAAACACCATATATTTT; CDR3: CATSRGYGNTIYF
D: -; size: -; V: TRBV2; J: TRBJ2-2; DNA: TGTGCCAGCAACGAACTATATAACACCGGGGAGCTGTTTTTT; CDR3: CASNELYNTGELFF
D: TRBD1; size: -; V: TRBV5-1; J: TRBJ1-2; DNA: TGCGCCAGCAGACTCAGGGGGACTTCGGATGGCTACACCTTC; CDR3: CASRLRGTSDGYTF
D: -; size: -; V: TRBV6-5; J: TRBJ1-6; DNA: TGTGCCAGCAGTTATCGGCAGGTAGAGGGTTCACCCCTCCACTTT; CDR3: CASSYRQVEGSPLHF
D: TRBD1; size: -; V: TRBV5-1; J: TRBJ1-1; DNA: TGCGCCAGCAGCCCGCAGGGGGCGGTGGGGCTGGGTGAAGCTTTCTTT; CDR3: CASSPQGAVGLGEAFF
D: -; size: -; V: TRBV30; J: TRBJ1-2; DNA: TGTGCCTGGAGTGGAGCCAGGGTGAGCTATGGCTACACCTTC; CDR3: CAWSGARVSYGYTF
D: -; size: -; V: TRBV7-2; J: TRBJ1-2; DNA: TGTGCCAGCAGCTCCCTCGGCGGTATTAACTATGGCTACACCTTC; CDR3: CASSSLGGINYGYTF
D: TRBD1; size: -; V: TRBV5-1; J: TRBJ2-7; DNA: TGCGCCAGCAGCTTCTCCCGGACAGGATCCTCCTACGAGCAGTACTTC; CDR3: CASSFSRTGSSYEQYF
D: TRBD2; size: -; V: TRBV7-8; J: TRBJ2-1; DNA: TGTGCCAGCAGCTTAGGGGCGGGGGGAACCTACAATGAGCAGTTCTTC; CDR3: CASSLGAGGTYNEQFF
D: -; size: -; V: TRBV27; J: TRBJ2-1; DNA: TGTGCCAGCAGCCCAAATAGCCTCAATGAGCAGTTCTTC; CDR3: CASSPNSLNEQFF
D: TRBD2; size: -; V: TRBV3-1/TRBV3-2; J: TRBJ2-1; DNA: TGTGCCAGCAGCCAACAGGGACTAGCGGGGAGGGTAAATGAGCAGTTCTTC; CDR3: CASSQQGLAGRVNEQFF
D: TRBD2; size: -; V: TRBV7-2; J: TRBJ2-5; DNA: TGTGCCAGCAGCTGGGGGACTAGCGGGACGGGTGAGACCCAGTACTTC; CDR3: CASSWGTSGTGETQYF
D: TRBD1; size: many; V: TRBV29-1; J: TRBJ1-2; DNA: TGCAGCGTTTTCGGGCTCCGGACAGGGAGAGAGGGCTACACCTTC; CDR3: CSVFGLRTGREGYTF
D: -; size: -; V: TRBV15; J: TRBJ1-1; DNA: TGTGCCACCAGCGGCGCGGCCGCTTACACTGAAGCTTTCTTT; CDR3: CATSGAAAYTEAFF
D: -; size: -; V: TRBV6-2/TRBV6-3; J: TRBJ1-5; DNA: TGTGCCAGCAGCCTCCAAGGGGGTCGGGGCAATCAGCCCCAGCATTTT; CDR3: CASSLQGGRGNQPQHF